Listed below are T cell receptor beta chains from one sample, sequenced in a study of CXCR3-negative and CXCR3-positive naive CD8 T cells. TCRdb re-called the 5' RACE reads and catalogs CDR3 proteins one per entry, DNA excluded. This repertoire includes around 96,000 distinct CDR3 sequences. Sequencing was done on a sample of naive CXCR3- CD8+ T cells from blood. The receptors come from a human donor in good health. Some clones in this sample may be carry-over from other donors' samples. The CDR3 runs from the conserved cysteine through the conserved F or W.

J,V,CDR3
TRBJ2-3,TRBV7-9,CASNPGQSTDRQYF
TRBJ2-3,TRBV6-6,CASSYSETDTQYF
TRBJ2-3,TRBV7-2,CASSLGEGSTDTQYF
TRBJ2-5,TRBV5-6,CASSWGSGQETQYF
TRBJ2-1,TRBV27,CASSLLGGGNNEQFF
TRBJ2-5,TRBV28,CASTSLGAGDEETQYF
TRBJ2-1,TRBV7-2,CASWGSAYNEQFF
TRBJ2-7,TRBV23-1,CASSQPGQGLINEQYF
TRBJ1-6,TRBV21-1,CASSTGSSYNSPLHF
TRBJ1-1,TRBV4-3,CASSHGTAMNTEAFF
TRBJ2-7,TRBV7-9,CASSPDRDPTDYEQYF
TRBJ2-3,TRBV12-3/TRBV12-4,CASSLGVSSDTQYF
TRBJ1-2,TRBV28,CASSSPGGVRYGYTF
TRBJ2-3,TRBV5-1,CASSGWTGFTDTQYF
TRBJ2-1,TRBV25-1,CASSMTGMPYNEQFF
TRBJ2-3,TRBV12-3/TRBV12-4,CASSLRADTQYF
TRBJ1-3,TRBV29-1,CSVGVTSGNTIYF
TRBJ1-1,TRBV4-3,CASSQDTGRITEAFF
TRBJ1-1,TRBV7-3,CASSPKRSGQGLIGMNTEAFF
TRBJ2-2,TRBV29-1,CSAPSPGQGGLNAGELFF
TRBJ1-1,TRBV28,CASTPRGGRTEAFF
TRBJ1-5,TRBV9,CASSGGQGGQPQHF
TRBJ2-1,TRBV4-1,CASSQAVVHEQFF
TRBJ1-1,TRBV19,CASSIPDWNTEAFF
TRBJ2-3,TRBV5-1,CASSLEGQVWGTDTQYF
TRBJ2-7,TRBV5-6,CASSTNGQGDSYEQYF
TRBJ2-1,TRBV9,CASSLGQNNEQFF
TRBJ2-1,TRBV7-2,CASSPGSGSYNEQFF
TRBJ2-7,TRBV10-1,CASSGTSHGTSPYEQYF
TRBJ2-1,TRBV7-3,CASSLISGSGGYNEQFF
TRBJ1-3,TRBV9,CASSASPNSGSTIYF
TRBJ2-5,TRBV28,CASSTLTSGQETQYF
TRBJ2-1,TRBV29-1,CSVEFSGRPYNEQFF
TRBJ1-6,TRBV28,CASTEEDDNSPLHF
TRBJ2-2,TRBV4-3,CASSQDLSLGGGPGELFF